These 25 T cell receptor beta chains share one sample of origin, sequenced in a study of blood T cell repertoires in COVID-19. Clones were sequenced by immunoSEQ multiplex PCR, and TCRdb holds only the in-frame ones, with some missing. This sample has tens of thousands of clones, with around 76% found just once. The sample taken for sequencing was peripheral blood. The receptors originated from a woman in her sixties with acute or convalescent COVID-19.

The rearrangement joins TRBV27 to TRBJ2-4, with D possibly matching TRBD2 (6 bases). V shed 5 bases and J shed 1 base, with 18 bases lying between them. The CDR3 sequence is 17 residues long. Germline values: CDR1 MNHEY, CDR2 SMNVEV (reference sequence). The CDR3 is CASSQKPPRGAKNIQYF. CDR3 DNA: TGTGCCAGCAGTCAAAAACCACCCCGGGGGGCCAAAAACATTCAGTACTTC.

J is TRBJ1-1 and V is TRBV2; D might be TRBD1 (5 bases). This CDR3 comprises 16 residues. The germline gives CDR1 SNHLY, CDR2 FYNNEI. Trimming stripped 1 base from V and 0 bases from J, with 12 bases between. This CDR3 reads CASSEETGRLNTEAFF. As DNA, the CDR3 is TGTGCCAGCAGTGAAGAAACAGGACGGTTGAACACTGAAGCTTTCTTT. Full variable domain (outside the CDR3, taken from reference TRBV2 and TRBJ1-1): EPEVTQTPSHQVTQMGQEVILRCVPISNHLYFYWYRQILGQKVEFLVSFYNNEISEKSEIFDDQFSVERPDGSNFTLKIRSTKLEDSAMYFCASSEETGRLNTEAFFGQGTRLTVV.

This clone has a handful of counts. Written as DNA, the CDR3 is TGTGCCAGTAGTAAGTGGGACATGGAGACCACTGAAGCTTTCTTT. Its translation is CASSKWDMETTEAFF. The chain carries TRBV19 and TRBJ1-1; perhaps TRBD1 as D (6 bases). The CDR3 loop spans 15 amino acids. Germline CDR1 and CDR2: LNHDA and SQIVND (reference sequence). V was trimmed by 4 bases and J by 4 bases, leaving 16 bases between them.

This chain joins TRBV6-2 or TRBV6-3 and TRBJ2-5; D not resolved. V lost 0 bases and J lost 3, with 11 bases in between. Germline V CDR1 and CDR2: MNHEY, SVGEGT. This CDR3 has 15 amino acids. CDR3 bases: TGTGCCAGCAGTTACTCGAGACTGTCGGAAGAGACCCAGTACTTC. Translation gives CASSYSRLSEETQYF.

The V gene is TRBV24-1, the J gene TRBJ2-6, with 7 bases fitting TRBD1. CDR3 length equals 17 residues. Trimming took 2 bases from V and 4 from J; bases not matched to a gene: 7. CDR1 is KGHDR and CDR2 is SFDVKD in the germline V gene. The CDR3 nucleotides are TGTGCCACCAGTGATTCCATTACAGGGGCGGGGGCCAACGTCCTGACTTTC. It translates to CATSDSITGAGANVLTF.

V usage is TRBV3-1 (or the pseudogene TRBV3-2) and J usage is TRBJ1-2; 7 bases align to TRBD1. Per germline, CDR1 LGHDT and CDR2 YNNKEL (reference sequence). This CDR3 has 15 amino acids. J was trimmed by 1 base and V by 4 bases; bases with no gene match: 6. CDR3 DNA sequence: TGTGCCAGCAGCCCCCGGACAGGAGATAACTATGGCTACACCTTC. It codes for CASSPRTGDNYGYTF.

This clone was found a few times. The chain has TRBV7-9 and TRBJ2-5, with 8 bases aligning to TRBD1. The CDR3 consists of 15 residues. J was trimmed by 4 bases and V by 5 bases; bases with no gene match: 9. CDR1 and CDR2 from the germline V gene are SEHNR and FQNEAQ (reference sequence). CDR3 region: CASSLHQGAGETQYF. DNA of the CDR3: TGTGCCAGCAGCCTCCATCAGGGGGCGGGAGAGACCCAGTACTTC.

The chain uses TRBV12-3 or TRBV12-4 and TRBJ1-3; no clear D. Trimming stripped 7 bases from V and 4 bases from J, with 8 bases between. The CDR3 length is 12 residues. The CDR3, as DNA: TGTGCCAGCAAAATACAGGGAAACACCATATATTTT. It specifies CASKIQGNTIYF.

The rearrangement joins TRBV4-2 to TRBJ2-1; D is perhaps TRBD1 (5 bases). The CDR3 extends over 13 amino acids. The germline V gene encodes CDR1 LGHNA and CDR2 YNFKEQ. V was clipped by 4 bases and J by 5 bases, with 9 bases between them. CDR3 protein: CASSPRVDNEQFF. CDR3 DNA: TGTGCCAGCAGCCCCAGGGTCGACAATGAGCAGTTCTTC.

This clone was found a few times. The CDR3: CASSLVSSGYNEQFF. The CDR3 DNA reads as TGTGCCAGCAGCTTAGTCTCTAGCGGCTACAATGAGCAGTTCTTC. The chain links TRBV11-2 to TRBJ2-1, with 7 bases identical to TRBD2. V dropped 1 base and J dropped 3; count of bases not matched to a gene: 3. The CDR3 covers 15 residues. CDR1 is SGHAT and CDR2 is FQNNGV in the germline V gene.

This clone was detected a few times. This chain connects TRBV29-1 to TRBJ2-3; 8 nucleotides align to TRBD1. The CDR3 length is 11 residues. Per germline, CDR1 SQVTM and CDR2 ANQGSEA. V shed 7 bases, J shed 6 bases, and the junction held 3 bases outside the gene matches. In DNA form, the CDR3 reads TGCAGCGGACAGGGGCGGGATACGCAGTATTTT. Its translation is CSGQGRDTQYF.

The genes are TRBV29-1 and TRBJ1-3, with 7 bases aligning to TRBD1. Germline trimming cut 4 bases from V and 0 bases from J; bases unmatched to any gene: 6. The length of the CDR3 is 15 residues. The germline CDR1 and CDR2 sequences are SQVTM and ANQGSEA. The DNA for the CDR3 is TGCAGCGTTGTTAACAGGGGAGACTCTGGAAACACCATATATTTT. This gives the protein CSVVNRGDSGNTIYF.

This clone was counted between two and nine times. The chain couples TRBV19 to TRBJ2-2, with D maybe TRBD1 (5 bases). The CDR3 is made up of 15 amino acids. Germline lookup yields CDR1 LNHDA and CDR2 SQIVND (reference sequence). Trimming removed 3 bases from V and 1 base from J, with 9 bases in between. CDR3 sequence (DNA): TGTGCCAGTAGTATTCAGGGCTTGAACACCGGGGAGCTGTTTTTT. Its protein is CASSIQGLNTGELFF.

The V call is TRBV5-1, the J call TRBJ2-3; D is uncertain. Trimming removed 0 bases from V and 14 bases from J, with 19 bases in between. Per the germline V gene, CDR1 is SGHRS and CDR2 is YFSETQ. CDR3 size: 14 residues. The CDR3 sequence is CASSLGPLAGERYF. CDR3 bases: TGCGCCAGCAGCTTGGGTCCTCTCGCCGGCGAGCGGTATTTT.

CDR3 sequence (DNA): TGTGCCAGCAGCTTACTATCAACTAATGAAAAACTGTTTTTT. As protein: CASSLLSTNEKLFF. The chain employs TRBV7-2 and TRBJ1-4; D remains unclear. Between the trimmed V and J ends, which lost 2 bases and 0 bases, there was a span of 4 bases. Germline V gene sequence: CDR1 SGHTA, CDR2 FQGNSA. The CDR3 length is 14 residues. The variable domain in full, with the rest retrieved from reference TRBV7-2 and TRBJ1-4, is GAGVSQSPSNKVTEKGKDVELRCDPISGHTALYWYRQSLGQGLEFLIYFQGNSAPDKSGLPSDRFSAERTGGSVSTLTIQRTQQEDSAVYLCASSLLSTNEKLFFGSGTQLSVL.

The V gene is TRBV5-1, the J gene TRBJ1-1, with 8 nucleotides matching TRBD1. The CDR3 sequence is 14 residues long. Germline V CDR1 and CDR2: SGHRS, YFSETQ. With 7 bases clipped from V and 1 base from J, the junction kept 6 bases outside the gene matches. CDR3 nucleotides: TGCGCCAGCCGTCCAGGGGGCAGGAACACTGAAGCTTTCTTT. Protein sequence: CASRPGGRNTEAFF.

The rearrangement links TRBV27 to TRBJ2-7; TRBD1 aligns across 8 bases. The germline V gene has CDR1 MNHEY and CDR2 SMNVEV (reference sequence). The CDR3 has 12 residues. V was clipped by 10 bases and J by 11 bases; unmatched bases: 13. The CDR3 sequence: CATTAGGGNEYF. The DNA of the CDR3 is TGTGCCACGACCGCAGGGGGCGGGAATGAGTACTTC.

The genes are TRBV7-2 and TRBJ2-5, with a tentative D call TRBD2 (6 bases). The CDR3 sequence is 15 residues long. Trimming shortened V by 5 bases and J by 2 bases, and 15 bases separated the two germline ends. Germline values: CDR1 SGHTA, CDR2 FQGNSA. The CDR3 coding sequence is TGTGCCAGCAGCCCCGTAGGTGCGGGGCAAGAGACCCAGTACTTC. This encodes CASSPVGAGQETQYF.

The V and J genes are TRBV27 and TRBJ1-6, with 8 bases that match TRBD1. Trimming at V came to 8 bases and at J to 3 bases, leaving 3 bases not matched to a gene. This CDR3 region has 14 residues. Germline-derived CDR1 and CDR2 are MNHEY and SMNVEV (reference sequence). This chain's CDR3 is CASQDRVYNSPLHF. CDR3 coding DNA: TGTGCCAGCCAGGACAGGGTCTATAATTCACCCCTCCACTTT.

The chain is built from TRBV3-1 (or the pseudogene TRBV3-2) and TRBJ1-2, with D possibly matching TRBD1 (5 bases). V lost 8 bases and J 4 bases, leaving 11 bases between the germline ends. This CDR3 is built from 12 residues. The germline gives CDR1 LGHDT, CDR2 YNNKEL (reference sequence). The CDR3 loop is CASSGLTYGYTF. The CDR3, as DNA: TGTGCCAGCTCGGGACTGACCTATGGCTACACCTTC.

CDR3 loop: CASSVGRGGVYNEQFF. CDR3 coding DNA: TGTGCCAGCAGCGTAGGACGCGGGGGGGTCTACAATGAGCAGTTCTTC. The chain combines TRBV9 with TRBJ2-1, with TRBD2 matching over 9 bases. This CDR3 spans 16 amino acids. Germline assignment: CDR1 SGDLS and CDR2 YYNGEE. The ends lost 0 bases at V and 3 bases at J; junction bases unmatched: 4.

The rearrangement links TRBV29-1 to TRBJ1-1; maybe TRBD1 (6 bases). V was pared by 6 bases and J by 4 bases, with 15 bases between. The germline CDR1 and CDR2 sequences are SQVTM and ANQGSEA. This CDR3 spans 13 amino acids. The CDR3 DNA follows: TGCAGCGTCGCGAGGGGGGGTGGCACTGAAGCTTTCTTT. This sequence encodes CSVARGGGTEAFF.

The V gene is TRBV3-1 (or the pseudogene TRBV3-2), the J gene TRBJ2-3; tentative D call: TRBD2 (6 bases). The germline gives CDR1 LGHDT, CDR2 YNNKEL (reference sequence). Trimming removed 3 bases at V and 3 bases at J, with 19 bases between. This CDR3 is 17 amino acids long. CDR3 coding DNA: TGTGCCAGCAGCCACCCTGGAGGGGTAGAGGGAACAGATACGCAGTATTTT. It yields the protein CASSHPGGVEGTDTQYF.

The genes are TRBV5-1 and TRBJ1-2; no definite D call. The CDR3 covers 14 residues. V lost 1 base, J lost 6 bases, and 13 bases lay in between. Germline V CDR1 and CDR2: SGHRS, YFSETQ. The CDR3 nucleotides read TGCGCCAGCAGCTTGTTTGCCCCAGCGGATGGCTACACCTTC. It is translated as CASSLFAPADGYTF.

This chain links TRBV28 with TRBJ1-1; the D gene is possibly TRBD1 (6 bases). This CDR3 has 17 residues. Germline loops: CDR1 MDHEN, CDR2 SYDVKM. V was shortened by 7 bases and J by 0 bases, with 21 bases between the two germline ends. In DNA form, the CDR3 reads TGTGCCAGCACTTCAGTCGGCAGGGGCGGTGTGAACACTGAAGCTTTCTTT. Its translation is CASTSVGRGGVNTEAFF.